The next 6 T cell receptor beta chains were all read from a single sample in a study of blood T cells in healthy people across ages. Next came a second PCR, run for roughly 7 to 12 cycles, which used a sample-barcoded 5' primer along with a J-beta primer mix. TCRdb reprocessed the 5' RACE reads via MiXCR and lists one record per CDR3 protein. The sample has around 970,000 distinct CDR3 sequences, roughly 51% seen once. Sequenced input: blood. The source is a woman aged 55 to 70 in good health.

This clonotype was counted only a few times. This chain links TRBV20-1 with TRBJ2-5; no firm D call. The ends were cut back, 3 bases at V and 5 bases at J, with 7 bases in the middle. There are 11 residues in the CDR3. Germline-derived CDR1 and CDR2 are DFQATT and SNEGSKA (reference sequence). DNA of the CDR3: TGCAGTGCTAGTCCCGGCGAGACCCAGTACTTC. Translated: CSASPGETQYF.

The J gene is TRBJ2-3, the V gene TRBV7-8, with D perhaps matching TRBD2 (6 bases). Germline lookup yields CDR1 SGHVS and CDR2 FQNEAQ. V lost 5 bases and J lost 6, with 18 bases in between. The length of the CDR3 is 15 residues. The CDR3 spells CASSQGDGRMDTQYF. The CDR3 DNA reads TGTGCCAGCAGCCAGGGTGACGGGAGAATGGATACGCAGTATTTT. The variable domain in full, with the rest retrieved from reference TRBV7-8 and TRBJ2-3, is GAGVSQSPRYKVAKRGQDVALRCDPISGHVSLFWYQQALGQGPEFLTYFQNEAQLDKSGLPSDRFFAERPEGSVSTLKIQRTQQEDSAVYLCASSQGDGRMDTQYFGPGTRLTVL.

As DNA, the CDR3 is TGTGCCAGCAGTCCCCAAGGGGGAGGTCCCTACTACGAGCAGTACTTC. It is translated as CASSPQGGGPYYEQYF. The V gene is TRBV27, the J gene TRBJ2-7; TRBD1 or TRBD2 may be the D gene (6 bases each). V lost 5 bases to trimming and J lost 3 bases, with 20 bases between them. CDR3 length: 16 amino acids. CDR1 is MNHEY and CDR2 is SMNVEV in the germline V gene (reference sequence).

The J gene is TRBJ1-5, the V gene TRBV20-1; the D is unclear. Trimming took 6 bases from V and 4 from J, leaving 13 bases between them. CDR3 length: 13 residues. Germline CDR1 and CDR2: DFQATT and SNEGSKA (reference sequence). The CDR3 loop is CSASPQPNQPQHF. DNA of the CDR3: TGCAGTGCCAGCCCCCAGCCAAATCAGCCCCAGCATTTT.

J is TRBJ1-5 and V is TRBV25-1; the D is unclear. The CDR3 loop spans 13 amino acids. Trimming removed 1 base from V and 8 bases from J, with 9 bases in between. Per the germline V gene, CDR1 is MGHDK and CDR2 is SYGVNS. CDR3 coding DNA: TGTGCCAGCAGTGAATTTGGTGGGGAGCCCCAGCATTTT. Translated: CASSEFGGEPQHF.

The CDR3 here is CSASRNDRGLGYTF. The CDR3 DNA reads as TGCAGTGCTAGTCGCAACGACAGGGGGCTTGGCTACACCTTC. V and J are TRBV20-1 and TRBJ1-2, with 10 nucleotides matching TRBD1. J lost 7 bases, V lost 3 bases, and 8 bases had no gene match. This CDR3 is built from 14 residues. Germline CDR1 and CDR2: DFQATT and SNEGSKA (reference sequence).